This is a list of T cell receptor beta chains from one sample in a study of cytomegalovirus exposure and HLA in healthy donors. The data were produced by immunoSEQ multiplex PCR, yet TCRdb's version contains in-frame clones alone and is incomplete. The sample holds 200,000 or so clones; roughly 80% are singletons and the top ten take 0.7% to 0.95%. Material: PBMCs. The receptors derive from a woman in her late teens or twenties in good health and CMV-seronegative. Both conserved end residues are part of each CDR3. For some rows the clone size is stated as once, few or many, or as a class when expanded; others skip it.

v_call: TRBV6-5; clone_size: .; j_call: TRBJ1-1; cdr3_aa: CASSSPVEAFF
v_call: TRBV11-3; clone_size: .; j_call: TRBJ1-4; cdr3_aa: CASSLDLQEKTANEKLFF
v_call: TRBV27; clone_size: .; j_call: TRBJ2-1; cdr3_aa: CASSYNSYNEQFF
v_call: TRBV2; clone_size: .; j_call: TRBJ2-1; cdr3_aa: CASIQRGETFF
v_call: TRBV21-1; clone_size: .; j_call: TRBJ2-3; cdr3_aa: CASSKRYGGRAPDTQYF
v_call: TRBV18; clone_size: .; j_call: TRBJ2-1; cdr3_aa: CASSPGTSGNEQFF
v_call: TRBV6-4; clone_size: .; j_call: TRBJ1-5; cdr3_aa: CASSVQGDQPQHF
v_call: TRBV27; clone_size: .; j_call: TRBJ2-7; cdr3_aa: CASSGSMGEQYF
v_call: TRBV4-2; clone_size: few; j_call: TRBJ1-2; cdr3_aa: CASSQDSGTGGMIDGYTF
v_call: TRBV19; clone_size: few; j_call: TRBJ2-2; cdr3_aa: CASKADREGRTGELFF
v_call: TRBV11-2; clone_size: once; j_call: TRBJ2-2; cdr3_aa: CASSLDRENTGELFF
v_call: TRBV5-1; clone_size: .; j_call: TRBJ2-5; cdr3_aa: CASSQGLARETQYF
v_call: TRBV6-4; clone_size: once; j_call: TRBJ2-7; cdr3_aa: CASTLAGDQYEQCF
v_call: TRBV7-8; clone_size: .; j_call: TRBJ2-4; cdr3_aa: CASAGGGPRQYF
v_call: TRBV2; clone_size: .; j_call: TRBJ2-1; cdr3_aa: CASSAQKRGGLNEQFF
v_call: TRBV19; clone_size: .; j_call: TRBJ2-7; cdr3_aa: CASSRSGGSNYEQYF
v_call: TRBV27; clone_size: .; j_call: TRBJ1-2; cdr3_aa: CASSFGQNYGYTF
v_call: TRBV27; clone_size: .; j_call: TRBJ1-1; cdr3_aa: CASSNRGANTEAFF
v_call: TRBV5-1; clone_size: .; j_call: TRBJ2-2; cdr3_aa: CASTHPEVPEELFF
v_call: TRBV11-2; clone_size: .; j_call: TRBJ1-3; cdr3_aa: CASSLVRDSHSGNTIYF
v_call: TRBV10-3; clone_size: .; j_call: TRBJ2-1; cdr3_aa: CAISESSGGALYNEQFF